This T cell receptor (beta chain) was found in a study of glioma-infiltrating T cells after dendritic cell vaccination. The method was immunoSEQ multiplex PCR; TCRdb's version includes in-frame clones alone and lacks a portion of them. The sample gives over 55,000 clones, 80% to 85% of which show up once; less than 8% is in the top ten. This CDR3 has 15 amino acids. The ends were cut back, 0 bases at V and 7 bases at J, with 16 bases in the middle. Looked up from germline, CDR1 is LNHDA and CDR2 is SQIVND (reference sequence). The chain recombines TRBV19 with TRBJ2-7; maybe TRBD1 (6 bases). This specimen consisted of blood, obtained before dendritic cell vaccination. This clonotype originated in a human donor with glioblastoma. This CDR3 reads CASSIDHGWGREQYF. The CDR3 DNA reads TGTGCCAGTAGTATAGATCATGGTTGGGGGCGGGAGCAGTACTTC.